This passage covers 5 T cell receptor beta chains from one sample sequenced in a study of blood T cell repertoires in COVID-19. Method: immunoSEQ multiplex PCR; TCRdb's copy keeps in-frame clones and lacks some. The table lists under 55,000 clones, over 70% of them singletons. Input material: peripheral blood. All receptors come from a human donor in a cohort sampled during active COVID-19.

V is TRBV4-2 and J is TRBJ1-2; 10 nucleotides align to TRBD1. The V gene end was trimmed by 4 bases and the J gene end by 3 bases; junction bases not matched to a gene: 2. CDR3 length equals 14 residues. Germline V gene lookup returns CDR1 LGHNA and CDR2 YNFKEQ. The CDR3 spells CASSPGQGDYGYTF. The DNA of the CDR3 is TGTGCCAGCAGCCCCGGACAGGGGGACTATGGCTACACCTTC.

V is TRBV29-1 and J is TRBJ1-6; unclear D gene. The CDR3 sequence is 13 residues long. Germline V gene lookup returns CDR1 SQVTM and CDR2 ANQGSEA. Trimming removed 5 bases at V and 4 bases at J, with 9 bases between. The CDR3 reads CSVRADYNSPLHF. In nucleotides, the CDR3 is TGCAGCGTTCGTGCAGATTATAATTCACCCCTCCACTTT.

J is TRBJ2-7 and V is TRBV5-1, with TRBD2 identical over 7 bases. Germline CDR1 and CDR2: SGHRS and YFSETQ. The CDR3 is made up of 16 amino acids. J lost 2 bases, V lost 4 bases, and 12 bases had no gene match. CDR3 protein: CASSVEWGAGPYEQYF. CDR3 bases: TGCGCCAGCAGCGTGGAGTGGGGAGCGGGGCCCTACGAGCAGTACTTC.

The chain has TRBV2 and TRBJ2-1; D remains unclear. Germline loops: CDR1 SNHLY, CDR2 FYNNEI. Trimming pared 6 bases from V and 4 bases from J, leaving 10 bases between. CDR3 length: 13 residues. The DNA of the CDR3 is TGTGCCAGCAGCGAAAACAGTTACAATGAGCAGTTCTTC. Translated, it gives CASSENSYNEQFF.

The J gene is TRBJ2-7, the V gene TRBV4-2; D possibly corresponds to TRBD2 (6 bases). The CDR3 length is 16 residues. Germline loops: CDR1 LGHNA, CDR2 YNFKEQ. Deletions cut 3 bases from V and 0 bases from J, with 15 bases between. CDR3 DNA: TGTGCCAGCAGCCAGACCTCCGGGACTGGCTCCTACGAGCAGTACTTC. It is translated as CASSQTSGTGSYEQYF.